This T cell receptor beta chain was obtained from a study of blood T cell repertoires in COVID-19. Across the study: Specimens from acute and convalescent COVID-19 originated in the United States, Italy and Spain. T cells, B-cell-depleted T cells, or PBMCs provided the cDNA or gDNA that served as material.

Study processing details: Reference gene primer amplification in the assay estimated nucleated cell counts. Produced via immunoSEQ multiplex PCR; TCRdb's table is partial and in-frame only. That table supplies the V and J calls and clone size; D and trimming were determined from the DNA. The sample has about 300,000 clones; around 86% are singletons. This clone appeared once. Germline is not matched at one junction end, which may reflect a read error. The CDR3 runs 18 residues. The V gene's germline CDR1 is SSHAT and CDR2 FNYEAQ (reference sequence). Sequencing was done on a sample of peripheral blood. The TCR originated in a human donor in a cohort sampled during active COVID-19. The rearrangement links TRBV7-7 to TRBJ2-2, with D tentatively TRBD1 (6 bases). The CDR3 DNA is TGTGCTAGCAGCTTAGTGGTCTTGGCCGGGACACCTGAATGGGAGCTGTTTTTT. Protein: CASSLVVLAGTPEWELFF.